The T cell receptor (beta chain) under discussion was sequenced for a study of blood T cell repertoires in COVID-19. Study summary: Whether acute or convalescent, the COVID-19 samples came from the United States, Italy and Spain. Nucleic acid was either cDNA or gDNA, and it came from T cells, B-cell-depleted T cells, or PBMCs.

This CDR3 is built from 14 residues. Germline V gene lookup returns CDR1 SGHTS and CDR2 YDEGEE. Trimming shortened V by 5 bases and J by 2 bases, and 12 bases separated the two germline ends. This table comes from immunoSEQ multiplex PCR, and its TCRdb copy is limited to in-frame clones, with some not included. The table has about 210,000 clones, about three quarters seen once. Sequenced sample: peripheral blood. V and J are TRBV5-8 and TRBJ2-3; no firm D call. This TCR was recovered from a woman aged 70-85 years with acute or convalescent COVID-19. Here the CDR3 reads CASSHPVPTDTQYF. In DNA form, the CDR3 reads TGTGCCAGCAGTCACCCGGTCCCCACAGATACGCAGTATTTT.